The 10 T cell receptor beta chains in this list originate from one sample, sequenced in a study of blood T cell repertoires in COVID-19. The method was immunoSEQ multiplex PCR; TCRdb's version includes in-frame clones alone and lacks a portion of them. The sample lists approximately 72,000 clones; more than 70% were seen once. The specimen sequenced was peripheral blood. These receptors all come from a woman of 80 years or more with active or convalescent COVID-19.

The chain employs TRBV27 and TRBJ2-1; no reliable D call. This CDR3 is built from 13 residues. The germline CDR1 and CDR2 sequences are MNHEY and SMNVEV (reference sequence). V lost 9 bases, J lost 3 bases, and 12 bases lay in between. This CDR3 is CASTAGNYNEQFF. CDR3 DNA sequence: TGTGCCAGTACCGCAGGCAACTACAATGAGCAGTTCTTC.

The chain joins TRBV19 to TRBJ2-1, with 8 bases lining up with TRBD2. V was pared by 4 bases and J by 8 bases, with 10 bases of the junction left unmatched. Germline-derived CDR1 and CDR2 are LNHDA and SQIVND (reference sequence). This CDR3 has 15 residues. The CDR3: CASSTPDSGAHEQFF. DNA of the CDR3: TGTGCCAGTAGTACCCCGGATAGCGGGGCCCATGAGCAGTTCTTC.

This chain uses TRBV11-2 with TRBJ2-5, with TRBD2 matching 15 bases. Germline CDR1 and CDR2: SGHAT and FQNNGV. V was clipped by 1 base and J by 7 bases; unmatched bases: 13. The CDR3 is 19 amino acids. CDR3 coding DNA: TGTGCCAGCAGCTTAGTAGCCGGCGGACTAGCGGGGGGGATAGGGACCCAGTACTTC. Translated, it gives CASSLVAGGLAGGIGTQYF.

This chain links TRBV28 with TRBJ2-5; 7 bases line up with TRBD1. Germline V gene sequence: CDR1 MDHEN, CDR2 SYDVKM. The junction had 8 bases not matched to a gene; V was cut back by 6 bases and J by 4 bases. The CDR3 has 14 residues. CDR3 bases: TGTGCCAGCAGGGAAACAGGGGCGTTAGAGACCCAGTACTTC. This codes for CASRETGALETQYF.

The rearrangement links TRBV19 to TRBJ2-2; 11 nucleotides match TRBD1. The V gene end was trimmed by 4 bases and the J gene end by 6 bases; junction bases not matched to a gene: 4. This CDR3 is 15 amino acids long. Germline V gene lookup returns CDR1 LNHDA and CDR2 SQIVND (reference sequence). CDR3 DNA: TGTGCCAGTAGTAACGGGGACAGGGGGGCCGGGGAGCTGTTTTTT. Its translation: CASSNGDRGAGELFF.

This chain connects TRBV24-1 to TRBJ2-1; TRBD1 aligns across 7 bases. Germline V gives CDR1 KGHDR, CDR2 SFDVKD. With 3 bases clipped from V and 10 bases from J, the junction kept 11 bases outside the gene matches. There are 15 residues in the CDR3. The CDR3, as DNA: TGTGCCACCAGTGATCCACCCGGGACAGCAAGGGAGCAGTTCTTC. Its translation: CATSDPPGTAREQFF.

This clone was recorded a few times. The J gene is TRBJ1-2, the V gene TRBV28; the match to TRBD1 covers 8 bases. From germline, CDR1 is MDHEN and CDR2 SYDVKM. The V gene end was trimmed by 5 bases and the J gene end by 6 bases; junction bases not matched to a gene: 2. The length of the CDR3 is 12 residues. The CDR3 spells CASSQDRDGYTF. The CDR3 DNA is TGTGCCAGCAGTCAGGACAGGGATGGCTACACCTTC.

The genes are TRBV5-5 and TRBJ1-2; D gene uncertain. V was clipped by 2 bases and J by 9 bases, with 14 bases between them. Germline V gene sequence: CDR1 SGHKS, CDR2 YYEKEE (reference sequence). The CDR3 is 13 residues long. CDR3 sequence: CASSLNGEGSYTF. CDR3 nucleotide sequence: TGTGCCAGCAGCTTAAACGGGGAAGGAAGCTACACCTTC.

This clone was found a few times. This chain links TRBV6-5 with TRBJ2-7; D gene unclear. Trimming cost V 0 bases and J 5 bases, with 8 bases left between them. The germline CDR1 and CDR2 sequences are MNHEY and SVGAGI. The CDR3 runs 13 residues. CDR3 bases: TGTGCCAGCAGTTACTCTCGGTCGGACGAGCAGTACTTC. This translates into CASSYSRSDEQYF.

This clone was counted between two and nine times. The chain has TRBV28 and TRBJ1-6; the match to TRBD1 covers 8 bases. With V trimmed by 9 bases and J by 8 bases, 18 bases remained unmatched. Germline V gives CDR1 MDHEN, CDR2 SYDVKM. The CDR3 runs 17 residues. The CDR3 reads CASSGQAVWVRDSPLHF. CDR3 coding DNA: TGTGCCAGTTCGGGACAGGCCGTCTGGGTCCGGGATTCACCCCTCCACTTT.